The next 9 T cell receptor beta chains were all read from a single sample in a study of blood T cell repertoires in COVID-19. Using immunoSEQ multiplex PCR, the repertoire was profiled, and TCRdb retains in-frame clones only, with some absent. The sample shows 55,000 to 70,000 clones, around 83% of them seen only once. Sequenced: peripheral blood. These receptors all stem from a woman older than 75 with acute or convalescent COVID-19.

This rearrangement joins TRBV30 to TRBJ2-3; D might be TRBD1 (7 bases). The CDR3 has 13 amino acids. Deletions cut 5 bases from V and 5 bases from J, with 14 bases between. The germline gives CDR1 GTSNPN, CDR2 SVGIG (reference sequence). As DNA, the CDR3 is TGTGCCTGGGGGGGGACAGATCGAGATACGCAGTATTTT. Translation: CAWGGTDRDTQYF. Variable domain in full (rest from reference TRBV30 and TRBJ2-3): SQTIHQWPATLVQPVGSPLSLECTVEGTSNPNLYWYRQAAGRGLQLLFYSVGIGQISSEVPQNLSASRPQDRQFILSSKKLLLSDSGFYLCAWGGTDRDTQYFGPGTRLTVL.

The count of this clone is one. J is TRBJ2-5 and V is TRBV30; D possibly corresponds to TRBD1 (5 bases). The V and J ends lost 0 bases and 1 base respectively, with 9 bases between them. Germline V gives CDR1 GTSNPN, CDR2 SVGIG (reference sequence). The CDR3 consists of 14 residues. CDR3 nucleotides: TGTGCCTGGAGTGTTAGGGGCATCCAAGAGACCCAGTACTTC. Translating gives CAWSVRGIQETQYF. The entire variable domain, with the rest obtained from reference TRBV30 and TRBJ2-5, is as follows: SQTIHQWPATLVQPVGSPLSLECTVEGTSNPNLYWYRQAAGRGLQLLFYSVGIGQISSEVPQNLSASRPQDRQFILSSKKLLLSDSGFYLCAWSVRGIQETQYFGPGTRLLVL.

This rearrangement joins TRBV28 to TRBJ2-2; D uncertain. Deletions cut 4 bases from V and 4 bases from J, with 7 bases between. Germline V gene data show CDR1 as MDHEN and CDR2 as SYDVKM. The CDR3 is 13 residues long. CDR3 sequence (DNA): TGTGCCAGCAGTTCCCCCGGCACCGGGGAGCTGTTTTTT. Protein: CASSSPGTGELFF.

The V gene is TRBV29-1, the J gene TRBJ2-2; D is perhaps TRBD1 (5 bases). With 8 bases removed from V and 6 bases from J, the gap between germline ends came to 10 bases. This CDR3 contains 11 residues. Germline V CDR1 and CDR2: SQVTM, ANQGSEA. The CDR3 DNA reads TGCAGCTTCAGGGTAGCCGGGGAGCTGTTTTTT. It yields the protein CSFRVAGELFF.

The V call is TRBV6-6, the J call TRBJ1-2, with TRBD1 matching over 12 bases. J was trimmed by 4 bases and V by 5 bases; bases with no gene match: 2. The CDR3 has 14 residues. Germline V gene sequence: CDR1 MNHNY, CDR2 SVGAGI (reference sequence). CDR3 sequence reads: CASSGTGGPYGYTF. The CDR3 coding sequence is TGTGCCAGCAGTGGGACAGGGGGCCCCTATGGCTACACCTTC.

The gene calls are TRBV7-2 and TRBJ2-5; D gene ambiguous. The CDR3 extends over 11 amino acids. From germline, CDR1 is SGHTA and CDR2 FQGNSA. Trimming cost V 4 bases and J 2 bases, with 2 bases left between them. The CDR3 DNA sequence: TGTGCCAGCAGCTCTCAAGAGACCCAGTACTTC. As protein: CASSSQETQYF.

This clone turned up a few times. V is TRBV13 and J is TRBJ2-7; TRBD1 matches 8 bases. The junction had 9 bases not matched to a gene; V was cut back by 3 bases and J by 5 bases. In germline, CDR1 is PRHDT, CDR2 FYEKMQ (reference sequence). The CDR3 is made up of 15 amino acids. The CDR3 sequence: CASSFSGQGNDEQYF. In DNA, the CDR3 is TGTGCCAGCAGCTTTTCTGGACAGGGCAACGACGAGCAGTACTTC.

This clone was recorded a few times. The chain joins TRBV5-1 to TRBJ2-1; 9 positions agree with TRBD2. Germline values: CDR1 SGHRS, CDR2 YFSETQ. Unmatched junction bases numbered 7, after V lost 2 bases and J lost 7 bases. The CDR3 extends over 15 amino acids. CDR3 sequence: CASSFPGTSLNEQFF. The DNA of the CDR3 is TGCGCCAGCAGCTTTCCCGGGACTAGCTTAAATGAGCAGTTCTTC.

The chain joins TRBV28 to TRBJ1-5; 7 nucleotides match TRBD1. CDR3 size: 15 residues. Germline lookup yields CDR1 MDHEN and CDR2 SYDVKM. The junction had 12 bases not matched to a gene; V was cut back by 6 bases and J by 7 bases. The CDR3 DNA reads as TGTGCCAGCAGCCAACGGAGACAGGGTGGACAGCCCCAGCATTTT. As protein: CASSQRRQGGQPQHF.